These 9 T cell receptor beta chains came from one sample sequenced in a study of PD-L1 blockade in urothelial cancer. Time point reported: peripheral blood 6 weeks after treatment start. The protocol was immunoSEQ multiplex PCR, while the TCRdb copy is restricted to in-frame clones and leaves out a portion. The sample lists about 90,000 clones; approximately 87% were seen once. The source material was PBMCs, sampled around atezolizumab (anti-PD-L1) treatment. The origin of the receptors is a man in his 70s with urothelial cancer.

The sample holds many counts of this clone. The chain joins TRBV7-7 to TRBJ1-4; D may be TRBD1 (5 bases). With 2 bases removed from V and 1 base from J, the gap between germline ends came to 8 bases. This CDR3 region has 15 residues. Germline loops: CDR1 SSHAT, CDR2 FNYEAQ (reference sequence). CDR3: CASSLLGGTNEKLFF. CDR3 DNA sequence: TGTGCCAGCAGCTTACTGGGGGGAACTAATGAAAAACTGTTTTTT.

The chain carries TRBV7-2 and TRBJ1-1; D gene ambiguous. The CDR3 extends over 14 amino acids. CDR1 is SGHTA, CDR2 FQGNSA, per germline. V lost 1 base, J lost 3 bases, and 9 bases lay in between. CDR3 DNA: TGTGCCAGCAGCTTAGGGAAGGAGTACACTGAAGCTTTCTTT. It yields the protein CASSLGKEYTEAFF. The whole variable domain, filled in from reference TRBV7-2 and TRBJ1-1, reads GAGVSQSPSNKVTEKGKDVELRCDPISGHTALYWYRQSLGQGLEFLIYFQGNSAPDKSGLPSDRFSAERTGGSVSTLTIQRTQQEDSAVYLCASSLGKEYTEAFFGQGTRLTVV.

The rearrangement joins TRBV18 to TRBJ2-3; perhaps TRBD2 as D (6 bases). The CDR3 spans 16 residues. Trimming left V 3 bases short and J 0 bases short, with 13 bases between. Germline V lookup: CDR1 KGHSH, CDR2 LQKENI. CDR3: CASSPGFGTSTDTQYF. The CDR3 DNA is TGTGCCAGCTCACCGGGTTTTGGGACTAGCACAGATACGCAGTATTTT.

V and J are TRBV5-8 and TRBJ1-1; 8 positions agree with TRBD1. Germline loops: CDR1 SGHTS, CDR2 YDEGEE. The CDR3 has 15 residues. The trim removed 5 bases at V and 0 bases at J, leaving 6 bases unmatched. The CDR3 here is CASRYDRGMNTEAFF. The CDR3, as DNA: TGTGCCAGCAGATACGACAGGGGCATGAACACTGAAGCTTTCTTT.

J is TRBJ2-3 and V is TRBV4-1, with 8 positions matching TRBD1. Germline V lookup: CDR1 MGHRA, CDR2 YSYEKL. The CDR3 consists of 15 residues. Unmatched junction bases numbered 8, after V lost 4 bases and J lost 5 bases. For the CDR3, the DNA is TGCGCCAGCAGCCCCGGGACAGGACAACGAGATACGCAGTATTTT. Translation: CASSPGTGQRDTQYF.

The CDR3 nucleotides are TGTGCCAGCAGTTCGGGGTCAACTAATGAAAAACTGTTTTTT. Translating gives CASSSGSTNEKLFF. This chain joins TRBV28 and TRBJ1-4; D not resolved. Trimming removed 4 bases from V and 0 bases from J, with 6 bases in between. The length of the CDR3 is 14 residues. Germline values: CDR1 MDHEN, CDR2 SYDVKM.

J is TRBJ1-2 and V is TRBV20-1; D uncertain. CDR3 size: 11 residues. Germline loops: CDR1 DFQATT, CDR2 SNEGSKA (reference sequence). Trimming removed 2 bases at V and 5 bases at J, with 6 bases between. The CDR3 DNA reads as TGCAGTGCTAGAATGGCATATGGCTACACCTTC. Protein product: CSARMAYGYTF.

DNA of the CDR3: TGTGCCAGTAGTATACGACAGGGTGGCGGTGACACTGAAGCTTTCTTT. As protein: CASSIRQGGGDTEAFF. The V gene is TRBV19, the J gene TRBJ1-1; 7 positions agree with TRBD1. In germline, CDR1 is LNHDA, CDR2 SQIVND (reference sequence). The trim removed 2 bases at V and 3 bases at J, leaving 9 bases unmatched. The CDR3 has 16 amino acids.

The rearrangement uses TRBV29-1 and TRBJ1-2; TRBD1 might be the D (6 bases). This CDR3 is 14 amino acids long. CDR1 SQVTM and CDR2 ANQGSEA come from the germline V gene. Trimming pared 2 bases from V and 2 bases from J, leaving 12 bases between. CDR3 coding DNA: TGCAGCGTTGAATTGCGGCAGGGGAACTATGGCTACACCTTC. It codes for CSVELRQGNYGYTF.